This T cell receptor beta chain was recovered during a study of blood T cell repertoires in COVID-19. Original processing notes: Quantification of nucleated cells was approximated via reference gene primer amplification. Generated by immunoSEQ multiplex PCR, the TCRdb table keeps only in-frame clones and is missing some. That table furnishes V, J and clone size, whereas the DNA furnished D and trimming. Of a few hundred thousand clones listed, roughly 90% are singletons. Trimming removed 5 bases from V and 4 bases from J, with 23 bases in between. This CDR3 has 17 amino acids. From germline, CDR1 is SGHTA and CDR2 FQGNSA.

The chain links TRBV7-2 to TRBJ2-5; TRBD1 might be the D (6 bases). The TCR comes from a woman aged 60-70 years who had recovered from COVID-19. The sample comprised PBMCs or T cells enriched from blood (not recorded which). In nucleotides, the CDR3 is TGTGCCAGCAGCGACAGGACTTTACAACAGTTCAGAGAGACCCAGTACTTC. Protein: CASSDRTLQQFRETQYF.